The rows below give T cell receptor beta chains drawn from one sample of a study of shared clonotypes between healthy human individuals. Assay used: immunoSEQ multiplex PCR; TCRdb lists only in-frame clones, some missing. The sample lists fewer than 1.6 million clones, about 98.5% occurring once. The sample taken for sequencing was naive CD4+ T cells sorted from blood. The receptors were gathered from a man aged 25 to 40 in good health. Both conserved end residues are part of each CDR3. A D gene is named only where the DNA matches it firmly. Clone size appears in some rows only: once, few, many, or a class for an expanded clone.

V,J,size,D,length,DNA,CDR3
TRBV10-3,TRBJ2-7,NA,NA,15,TGTGCCATCAGTGAGAGAACAGGGAAACCCTACGAGCAGTACTTC,CAISERTGKPYEQYF
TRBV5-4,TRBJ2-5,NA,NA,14,TGTGCCAGCAGCTACCCGGGGCTCCGGGAGACCCAGTACTTC,CASSYPGLRETQYF
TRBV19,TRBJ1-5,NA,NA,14,TGTGCCAGTAGTATAGTTCCGAATGGGCAGCCCCAGCATTTT,CASSIVPNGQPQHF
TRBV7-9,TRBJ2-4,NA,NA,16,TGTGCCAGCGGTACATATCTCACAGGAGAGGGAAACATTCAGTACTTC,CASGTYLTGEGNIQYF
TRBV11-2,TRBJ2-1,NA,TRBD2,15,TGTGCCAGCAGCGAAGGGACTAGCAGGTTCGATGAGCAGTTCTTC,CASSEGTSRFDEQFF
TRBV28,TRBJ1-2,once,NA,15,TGTGCCAGCAGTCTCCCCGGCCGGGACAACTATGGCTACACCTTC,CASSLPGRDNYGYTF
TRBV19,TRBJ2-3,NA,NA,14,TGTGCCAGTAGTATTGGCGCGCCGACAGATACGCAGTATTTT,CASSIGAPTDTQYF
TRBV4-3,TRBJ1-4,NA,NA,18,TGCGCCAGCAGCCAAGGGCGGGCAGGGCGGGGGGTTAATGAAAAACTGTTTTTT,CASSQGRAGRGVNEKLFF
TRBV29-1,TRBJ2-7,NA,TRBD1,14,TGCAGCGCCCGTACCGGGACAGGGACCTACGAGCAGTACTTC,CSARTGTGTYEQYF
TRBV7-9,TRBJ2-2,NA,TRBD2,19,TGTGCCAGCAGCTTAGCCACCGGGACTAGCGGGACTAACACCGGGGAGCTGTTTTTT,CASSLATGTSGTNTGELFF
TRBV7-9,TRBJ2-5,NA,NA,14,TGTGCCAGCCTTATGACAGCCGCACAAGAGACCCAGTACTTC,CASLMTAAQETQYF
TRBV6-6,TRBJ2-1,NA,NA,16,TGTGCCAGCAGTTCTACTCGGGGAGAGTCCTACAATGAGCAGTTCTTC,CASSSTRGESYNEQFF
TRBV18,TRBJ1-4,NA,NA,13,TGTGCCAGCTCACCAAAAGGAGAAGAAAAACTGTTTTTT,CASSPKGEEKLFF
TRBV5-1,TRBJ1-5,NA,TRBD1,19,TGCGCCAGCAGCTCGAACTTGGACAGGGCCCGTTATAGCAATCAGCCCCAGCATTTT,CASSSNLDRARYSNQPQHF
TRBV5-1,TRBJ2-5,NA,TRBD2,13,TGCGCCAGCAGCTTGGGACTAGCGGGAGGGCTGTACTTC,CASSLGLAGGLYF
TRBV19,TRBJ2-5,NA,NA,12,TGTGCCAGTAGTATCTACGGGGAGACCCAGTACTTC,CASSIYGETQYF
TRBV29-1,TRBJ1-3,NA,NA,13,TGCAGCGCTAGCGAGACTGGAGGAAACACCATATATTTT,CSASETGGNTIYF
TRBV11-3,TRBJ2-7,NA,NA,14,TGTGCCAGCAGCTTAGAGGGGACTGGATACGAGCAGTACTTC,CASSLEGTGYEQYF
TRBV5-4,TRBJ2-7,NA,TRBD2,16,TGTGCCAGCAGCTCTGGGACTAGCGGGACCTACTACGAGCAGTACTTC,CASSSGTSGTYYEQYF
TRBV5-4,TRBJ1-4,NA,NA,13,TGTGCCAGCAGTCGGGACCCTATGGGGAAACTGTTTTTT,CASSRDPMGKLFF
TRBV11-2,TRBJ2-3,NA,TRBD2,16,TGTGCCAGCAGCTTAGAAGCGGGAGGGCCCACAGATACGCAGTATTTT,CASSLEAGGPTDTQYF
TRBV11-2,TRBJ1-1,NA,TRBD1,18,TGTGCCAGCAGCGGCTGGGACAGCCGCATTTTCCAATACACTGAAGCTTTCTTT,CASSGWDSRIFQYTEAFF
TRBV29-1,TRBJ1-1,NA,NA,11,TGCAGCGTTGAAGTAAACACTGAAGCTTTCTTT,CSVEVNTEAFF
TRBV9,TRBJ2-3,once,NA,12,TGTGCCAGCAGCGTTCTCACAGATACGCAGTATTTT,CASSVLTDTQYF
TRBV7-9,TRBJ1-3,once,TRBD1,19,TGTGCCAGCAGTTCCGCCTTGACAGGGGGCTACCCCTCTGGAAACACCATATATTTT,CASSSALTGGYPSGNTIYF
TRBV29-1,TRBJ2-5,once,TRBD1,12,TGCAGCGCGAAACAGGGGGCTGAGACCCAGTACTTC,CSAKQGAETQYF
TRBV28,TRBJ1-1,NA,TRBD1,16,TGTGCCAGCAGTTGGGACAGGGGGCGCTTCGTCACTGAAGCTTTCTTT,CASSWDRGRFVTEAFF
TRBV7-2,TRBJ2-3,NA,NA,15,TGTGCCAGCAGCTTAGGGGACTCTAACACAGATACGCAGTATTTT,CASSLGDSNTDTQYF
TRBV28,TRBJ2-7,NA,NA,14,TGTGCCAGCAGTTTGGCCGTAGGTGCGTACGAGCAGTACTTC,CASSLAVGAYEQYF
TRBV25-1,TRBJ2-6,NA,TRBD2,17,TGTGCCAGCAGTGAATCAGGACTAGCGGTTGGGGCCAACGTCCTGACTTTC,CASSESGLAVGANVLTF
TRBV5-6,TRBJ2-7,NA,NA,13,TGTGCCAGCAGCTCGGGACGGATCTACGAGCAGTACTTC,CASSSGRIYEQYF
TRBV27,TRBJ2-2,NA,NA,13,TGTGCCAGCAGGGGGTTGGGAACCGGGGAGCTGTTTTTT,CASRGLGTGELFF
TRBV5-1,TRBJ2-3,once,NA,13,TGCGCCAGCAGCTTGCCTCGCACAGATACGCAGTATTTT,CASSLPRTDTQYF
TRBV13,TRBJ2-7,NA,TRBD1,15,TGTGCCAGCAGCTTAGGAGAGCAGGGGGACTACGAGCAGTACTTC,CASSLGEQGDYEQYF
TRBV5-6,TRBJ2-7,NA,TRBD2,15,TGTGCCAGCAGCAGTCCGGGACTAGCGTCCTACGAGCAGTACTTC,CASSSPGLASYEQYF
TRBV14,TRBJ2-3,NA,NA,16,TGTGCCAGCAGCCGAGCCGATCGACGGACCACAGATACGCAGTATTTT,CASSRADRRTTDTQYF
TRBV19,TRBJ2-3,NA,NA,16,TGTGCCAGTAGACTCGGACCCTCAGTAGGAACAGATACGCAGTATTTT,CASRLGPSVGTDTQYF
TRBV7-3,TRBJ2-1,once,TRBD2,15,TGTGCCAGCAGCACTGGGACTAGTTCCTACAATGAGCAGTTCTTC,CASSTGTSSYNEQFF
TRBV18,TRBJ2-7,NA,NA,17,TGTGCCAGCTCACCGCCGTCCGGGGGCAGGCCGTTGGACGAGCAGTACTTC,CASSPPSGGRPLDEQYF
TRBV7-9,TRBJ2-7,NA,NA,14,TGTGCCAGCAGCCGGAGGGAGCTAGCTTACGAGCAGTACTTC,CASSRRELAYEQYF
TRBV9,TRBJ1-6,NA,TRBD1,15,TGTGCCAGCAGCGCGCCGCAGGGACAGAATTCACCCCTCCACTTT,CASSAPQGQNSPLHF
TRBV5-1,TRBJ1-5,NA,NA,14,TGCGCCAGCAGCTTGGAGGTGGGCCCCGGGCCCCAGCATTTT,CASSLEVGPGPQHF
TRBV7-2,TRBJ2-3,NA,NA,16,TGTGCCAGCAGACGAGCCCAGAACCTGGGCGCAGATACGCAGTATTTT,CASRRAQNLGADTQYF
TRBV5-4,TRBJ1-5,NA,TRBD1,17,TGTGCCAGCAGCTCGGGACAGGGAGGGGATAGCAATCAGCCCCAGCATTTT,CASSSGQGGDSNQPQHF
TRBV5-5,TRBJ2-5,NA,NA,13,TGTGCCAGCAGTTCAGTGATCCGAGAGACCCAGTACTTC,CASSSVIRETQYF
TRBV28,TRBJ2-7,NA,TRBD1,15,TGTGCCAGCAATCGCTTGGACAGGGCTCCCTACGAGCAGTACTTC,CASNRLDRAPYEQYF
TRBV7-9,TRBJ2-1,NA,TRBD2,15,TGTGCCAGCAGCTTAACAGCGGGAGCTATAAATGAGCAGTTCTTC,CASSLTAGAINEQFF
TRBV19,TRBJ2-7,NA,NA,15,TGTGCCAGTAGTGCTCGAATGGGTCCCTCCTACGAGCAGTACTTC,CASSARMGPSYEQYF
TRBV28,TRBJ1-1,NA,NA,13,TGTGCCAGCAAGATGGAGGGCGGCACTGAAGCTTTCTTT,CASKMEGGTEAFF
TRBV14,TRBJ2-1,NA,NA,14,TGTGCCAGCAGCCAAGCTGATTTCTACAATGAGCAGTTCTTC,CASSQADFYNEQFF
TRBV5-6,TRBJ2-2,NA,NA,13,TGTGCCAGCAGCTTGGGGAACACCGGGGAGCTGTTTTTT,CASSLGNTGELFF
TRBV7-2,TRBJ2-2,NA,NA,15,TGTGCCAGCAGCTTATTTCGATCGAACACCGGGGAGCTGTTTTTT,CASSLFRSNTGELFF
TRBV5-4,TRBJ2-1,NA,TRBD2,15,TGTGCCAGCACCCGGGGGGGGGAATTCTACAATGAGCAGTTCTTC,CASTRGGEFYNEQFF
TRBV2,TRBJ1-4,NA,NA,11,TGTGCCAGCAGCGCCGAGGAAAAACTGTTTTTT,CASSAEEKLFF
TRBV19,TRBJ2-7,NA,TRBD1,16,TGTGCCAGTAGTATAGATCCAGGGACAGGGTCCTCCGAGCAGTACTTC,CASSIDPGTGSSEQYF
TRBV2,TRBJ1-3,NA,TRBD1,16,TGTGCCAGCAGTGGGAGGGGACAGGGCCAAGGAAACACCATATATTTT,CASSGRGQGQGNTIYF
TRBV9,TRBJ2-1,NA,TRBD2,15,TGTGCCAGCACCCAGAGACTAGCGGGAGAGGATGAGCAGTTCTTC,CASTQRLAGEDEQFF
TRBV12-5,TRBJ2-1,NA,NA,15,TGTGCTAGTAATGGCCCCCACAGCGGTCACAATGAGCAGTTCTTC,CASNGPHSGHNEQFF
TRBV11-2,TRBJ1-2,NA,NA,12,TGTGCCAGCAGCTTATCGGTCGGGGGCTACACCTTC,CASSLSVGGYTF